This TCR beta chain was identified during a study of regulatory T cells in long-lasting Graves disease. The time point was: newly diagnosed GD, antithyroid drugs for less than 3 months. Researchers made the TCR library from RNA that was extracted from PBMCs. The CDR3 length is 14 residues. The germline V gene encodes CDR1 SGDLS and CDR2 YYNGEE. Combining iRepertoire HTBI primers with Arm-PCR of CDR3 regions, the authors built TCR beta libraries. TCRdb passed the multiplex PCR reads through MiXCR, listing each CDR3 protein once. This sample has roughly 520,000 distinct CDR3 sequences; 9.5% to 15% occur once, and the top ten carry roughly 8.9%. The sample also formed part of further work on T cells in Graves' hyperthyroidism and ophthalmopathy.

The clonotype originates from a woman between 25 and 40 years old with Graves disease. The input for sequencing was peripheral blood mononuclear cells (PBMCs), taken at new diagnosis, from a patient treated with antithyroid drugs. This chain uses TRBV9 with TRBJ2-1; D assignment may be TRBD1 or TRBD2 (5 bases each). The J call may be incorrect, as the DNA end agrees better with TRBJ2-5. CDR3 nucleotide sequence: TGTGCCAGCAGCGTCATCGGGGCACGGGAGACCCAGTACTTC. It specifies CASSVIGARETQYF.